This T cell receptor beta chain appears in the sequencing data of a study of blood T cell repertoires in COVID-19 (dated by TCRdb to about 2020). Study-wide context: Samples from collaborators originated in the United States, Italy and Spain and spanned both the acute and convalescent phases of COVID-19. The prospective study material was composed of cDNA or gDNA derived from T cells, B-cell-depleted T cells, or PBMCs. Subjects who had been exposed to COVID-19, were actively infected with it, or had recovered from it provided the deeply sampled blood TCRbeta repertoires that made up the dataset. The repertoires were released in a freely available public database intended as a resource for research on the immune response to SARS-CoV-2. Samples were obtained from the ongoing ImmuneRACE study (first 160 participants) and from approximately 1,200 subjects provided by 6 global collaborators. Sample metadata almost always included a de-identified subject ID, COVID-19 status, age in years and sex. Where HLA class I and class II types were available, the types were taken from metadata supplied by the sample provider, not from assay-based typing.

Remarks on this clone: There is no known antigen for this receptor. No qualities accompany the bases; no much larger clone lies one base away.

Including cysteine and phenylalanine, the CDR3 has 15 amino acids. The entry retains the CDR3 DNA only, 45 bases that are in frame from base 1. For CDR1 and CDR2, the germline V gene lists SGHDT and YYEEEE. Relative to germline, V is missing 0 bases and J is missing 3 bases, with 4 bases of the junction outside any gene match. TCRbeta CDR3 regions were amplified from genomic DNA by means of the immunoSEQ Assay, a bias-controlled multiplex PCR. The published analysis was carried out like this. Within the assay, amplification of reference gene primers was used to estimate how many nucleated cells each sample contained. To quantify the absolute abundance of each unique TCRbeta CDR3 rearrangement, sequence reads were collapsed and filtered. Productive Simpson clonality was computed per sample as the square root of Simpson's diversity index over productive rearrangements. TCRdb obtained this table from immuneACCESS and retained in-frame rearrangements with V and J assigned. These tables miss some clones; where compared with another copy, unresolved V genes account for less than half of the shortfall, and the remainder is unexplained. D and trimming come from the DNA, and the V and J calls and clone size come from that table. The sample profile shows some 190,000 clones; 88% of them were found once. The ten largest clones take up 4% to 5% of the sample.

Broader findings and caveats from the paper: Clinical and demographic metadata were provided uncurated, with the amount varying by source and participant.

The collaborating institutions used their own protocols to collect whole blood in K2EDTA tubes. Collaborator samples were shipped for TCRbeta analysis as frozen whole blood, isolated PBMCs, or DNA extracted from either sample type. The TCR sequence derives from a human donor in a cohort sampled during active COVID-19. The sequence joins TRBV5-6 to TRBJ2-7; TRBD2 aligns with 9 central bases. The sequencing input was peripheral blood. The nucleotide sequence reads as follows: TGTGCCAGCAGCTTGGGGCCTAGCGGGAACTACGAGCAGTACTTC. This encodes CASSLGPSGNYEQYF.